This TCR beta chain was identified in a study of metastatic and nonmetastatic thyroid tumors. Looking at the study overall: Blood and tumor or nodule tissue repertoires from malignant and benign thyroid patients were compared.

This clone was observed a handful of times. The target antigen is unknown. Before thyroid surgery, none of the patients had received any treatment. Overall study results and limits: Relative to benign nodules, malignant thyroid tumors were reportedly characterized by significantly elevated TCR beta diversity in blood and tumor.

TCRdb reanalyzed the PCR reads via MiXCR. The table includes over 10,000 clones, approximately 25% detected once. The CDR3 totals 10 residues. V was trimmed by 6 bases and J by 5 bases, leaving 3 bases between them. Sequencing was done on a sample of tumor tissue. This TCR was recovered from a female donor with papillary thyroid cancer or a benign thyroid nodule (not recorded which). Some clones in this sample may be carry-over from other donors' samples. The chain employs TRBV12-3 or TRBV12-4 and TRBJ2-3, with D uncertain. The chain's CDR3 is CASSGDTQYF. The CDR3 DNA is TGTGCCAGCAGCGGAGATACGCAGTATTTT.